This T cell receptor (beta chain) was sequenced for a study of T cell changes during pregnancy in multiple sclerosis. Method: immunoSEQ multiplex PCR; TCRdb's copy keeps in-frame clones and lacks some. The sample carries 50,000 to 65,000 clones, 80% to 95% recorded once. In its sample, this clone was seen a few times. CDR1 is KGHSH, CDR2 LQKENI, per germline. The germline V and J ends were trimmed by 4 bases and 1 base, with 14 bases remaining between them. This CDR3 contains 15 residues. This TCR came from a female donor in good health, enrolled as a control in a pregnancy study. V gene TRBV18 combines with J gene TRBJ2-7; a possible D gene is TRBD2 (6 bases). The sample was peripheral blood, taken in the third trimester of pregnancy. CDR3 DNA sequence: TGTGCCAGCTCACGGGGGAGGCGGGCTTCCTACGAGCAGTACTTC. It is translated as CASSRGRRASYEQYF.